The following is a T cell receptor (beta chain) sequence with its context. Its antigen remains unidentified. The sample originates from a study of T cell responses to AZD1222 COVID-19 vaccine. Assay: immunoSEQ multiplex PCR; the TCRdb copy retains only in-frame clones and omits some. The repertoire includes about 120,000 clones, roughly 89% of them detected once, and 28% sits in the top ten. General study results and limits: Spike-specific TCR breadth and depth both grew after two AZD1222 doses.

Sample: peripheral blood, taken on day 0 of AZD1222 vaccination. This sequence originates from an adult in good health.

The CDR3 nucleotides are TGTGCCAGCAGCTTAAGGGCCGCGGGCACTGAAGCTTTCTTT. Translated: CASSLRAAGTEAFF. The chain links TRBV7-9 to TRBJ1-1; D gene ambiguous. Germline assignment: CDR1 SEHNR and CDR2 FQNEAQ (reference sequence). Trimming stripped 2 bases from V and 4 bases from J, with 11 bases between. This CDR3 comprises 14 residues.